Below, 22 T cell receptor beta chains from the same sample are listed, as sequenced in a study of blood T cell repertoires in COVID-19 (dated by TCRdb to 2019 to 2021). Preparation of the library involved the immunoSEQ multiplex PCR assay. In TCRdb, the immuneACCESS table is reduced to in-frame sequences with V and J assigned. These tables do not hold every clone; where another copy was compared, an unresolved V gene accounts for under half, and the others remain unexplained. This sample has some 320,000 clones in its table, and more than 75% of those were observed once. The ten most abundant clones make up 2.6% of the sample. The sequencing sample was made of PBMCs or T cells enriched from blood (not recorded which). These receptors were obtained from a man in his 60s who had recovered from COVID-19.

This chain connects TRBV15 to TRBJ2-1, with a possible D match to TRBD1 (6 bases). Trimming took off 0 bases at V and 10 bases at J, with 13 bases between the two ends. CDR1 LNHNV and CDR2 YYDKDF come from the germline V gene (reference sequence). CDR3 length: 14 amino acids. CDR3 DNA: TGTGCCACCAGCAGAGAAGGGGGTCTCGCGGAGCAGTTCTTC. Translated: CATSREGGLAEQFF.

V usage is TRBV4-2 and J usage is TRBJ2-1; 7 bases match TRBD2. Unmatched junction bases numbered 4, after V lost 0 bases and J lost 2 bases. The CDR3 has 16 amino acids. Germline-derived CDR1 and CDR2 are LGHNA and YNFKEQ. The CDR3 nucleotides read TGTGCCAGCAGCCAAGATCGCAGCGGGGCCTACAATGAGCAGTTCTTC. It codes for CASSQDRSGAYNEQFF.

This chain uses TRBV7-2 with TRBJ1-1; D might be TRBD1 (5 bases). In germline, CDR1 is SGHTA, CDR2 FQGNSA. The germline V and J ends were trimmed by 6 bases and 1 base, with 15 bases remaining between them. The CDR3 has 15 amino acids. The CDR3 protein is CASRSAGSRNTEAFF. CDR3 coding DNA: TGTGCCAGCAGAAGCGCAGGGTCTAGGAACACTGAAGCTTTCTTT.

The J gene is TRBJ1-5, the V gene TRBV27; D perhaps matches TRBD1 (5 bases). V gave up 5 bases and J gave up 4 bases, with 9 bases separating them. This CDR3 region has 13 residues. Looked up from germline, CDR1 is MNHEY and CDR2 is SMNVEV (reference sequence). The CDR3 coding sequence is TGTGCCAGCAGTGGAAACAGGAATCAGCCCCAGCATTTT. Translation gives CASSGNRNQPQHF.

This clone appeared once. The chain employs TRBV3-1 (or the pseudogene TRBV3-2) and TRBJ2-1; possibly TRBD2 for D (5 bases). The V and J ends lost 4 bases and 8 bases respectively, with 9 bases between them. Germline lookup yields CDR1 LGHDT and CDR2 YNNKEL (reference sequence). This CDR3 spans 12 amino acids. The CDR3 DNA reads TGTGCCAGCAGCCCACGGCGGGATGAGCAGTTCTTC. Translation: CASSPRRDEQFF.

The chain has TRBV7-6 and TRBJ1-1; 12 bases are shared with TRBD1. Germline CDR1 SGHVS, CDR2 FNYEAQ. The CDR3 extends over 17 amino acids. Losses at the gene ends were 2 bases for V and 5 bases for J; bases not matched to a gene: 9. CDR3 residues: CASSLSSRDRGRTEAFF. The DNA of the CDR3 is TGTGCCAGCAGCTTATCGTCCCGGGACAGGGGGCGGACTGAAGCTTTCTTT.

This chain uses TRBV15 with TRBJ1-4; weak D call: TRBD1 (6 bases). The CDR3 spans 14 residues. Between the trimmed V and J ends, which lost 2 bases and 7 bases, there was a span of 11 bases. In germline, CDR1 is LNHNV, CDR2 YYDKDF (reference sequence). This chain's CDR3 is CATSRSRGAEKLFF. CDR3 in DNA: TGTGCCACCAGCAGAAGCCGGGGGGCTGAAAAACTGTTTTTT.

This clone was found once. This sequence joins TRBV3-1 (or the pseudogene TRBV3-2) and TRBJ2-2; 9 bases are a match to TRBD1. Germline V CDR1 and CDR2: LGHDT, YNNKEL (reference sequence). Trimming took 1 base from V and 6 from J; bases not matched to a gene: 0. The CDR3 is 14 residues long. In DNA form, the CDR3 reads TGTGCCAGCAGCCAAGGACAGGGGGCCGGGGAGCTGTTTTTT. Encoded protein: CASSQGQGAGELFF.

The rearrangement joins TRBV10-2 to TRBJ1-5; 8 nucleotides line up with TRBD1. Trimming removed 6 bases from V and 3 bases from J; junction bases left unmatched: 1. Germline loops: CDR1 WSHSY, CDR2 SAAADI. CDR3 length equals 13 residues. Here the CDR3 DNA reads TGCGCCAGCAGGACAGGGGTCAATCAGCCCCAGCATTTT. Encoded protein: CASRTGVNQPQHF.

The J gene is TRBJ2-1, the V gene TRBV7-9; 14 nucleotides line up with TRBD2. The CDR3 consists of 19 residues. Trimming cost V 2 bases and J 0 bases; bases outside gene matches: 6. Germline V gene data show CDR1 as SEHNR and CDR2 as FQNEAQ (reference sequence). CDR3 nucleotide sequence: TGTGCCAGCAGCTTATCTCAAGGACTAGCGGGAGGCTCCTACAATGAGCAGTTCTTC. This sequence encodes CASSLSQGLAGGSYNEQFF. Variable domain in full (rest from reference TRBV7-9 and TRBJ2-1): DTGVSQNPRHKITKRGQNVTFRCDPISEHNRLYWYRQTLGQGPEFLTYFQNEAQLEKSRLLSDRFSAERPKGSFSTLEIQRTEQGDSAMYLCASSLSQGLAGGSYNEQFFGPGTRLTVL.

CDR3 coding DNA: TGTGCCAGCAGCTTAGTCCGAGAGGCCAATGAGCAGTTCTTC. It translates to CASSLVREANEQFF. This rearrangement joins TRBV7-8 to TRBJ2-1; no definite D call. Trimming stripped 1 base from V and 6 bases from J, with 10 bases between. Germline CDR1 is SGHVS and CDR2 is FQNEAQ. The CDR3 has 14 residues.

V is TRBV12-5 and J is TRBJ1-1, with D possibly being TRBD1 (6 bases). The CDR3 has 14 residues. V dropped 1 base and J dropped 5 bases, with 11 bases sitting between them. CDR1 LGHNT and CDR2 FRNRAP come from the germline V gene. CDR3 amino acids: CASGLGQEATEAFF. For the CDR3, the DNA is TGTGCTAGTGGTTTGGGACAGGAGGCGACTGAAGCTTTCTTT.

The gene calls are TRBV9 and TRBJ1-4; 10 bases fit TRBD1. Trimming cost V 5 bases and J 8 bases; bases outside gene matches: 6. Per germline, CDR1 SGDLS and CDR2 YYNGEE. The CDR3 consists of 14 residues. The CDR3 DNA reads as TGTGCCAGCAGTGAGACAGGGGGCACCGAAAAACTGTTTTTT. Its translation is CASSETGGTEKLFF.

This rearrangement joins TRBV4-1 to TRBJ1-1; no clear D gene. Germline V gives CDR1 MGHRA, CDR2 YSYEKL. The CDR3 is 14 amino acids. The V and J ends lost 1 base and 4 bases respectively, with 10 bases between them. The CDR3 is CASSQVSGGTEAFF. CDR3 coding DNA: TGCGCCAGCAGCCAAGTTTCCGGTGGCACTGAAGCTTTCTTT.

The V gene is TRBV7-9, the J gene TRBJ1-2; 8 positions match TRBD1. Germline V gene lookup returns CDR1 SEHNR and CDR2 FQNEAQ (reference sequence). V shed 3 bases and J 4 bases; nucleotides not matched to a gene: 4. The CDR3 is made up of 14 amino acids. The CDR3 loop is CASSFQGAGYGYTF. The CDR3 nucleotides read TGTGCCAGCAGCTTCCAGGGGGCGGGCTATGGCTACACCTTC.

The chain links TRBV3-1 (or the pseudogene TRBV3-2) to TRBJ1-2; D not certain. Per the germline V gene, CDR1 is LGHDT and CDR2 is YNNKEL (reference sequence). Trimming shortened V by 8 bases and J by 4 bases, and 8 bases separated the two germline ends. This CDR3 comprises 11 residues. CDR3 bases: TGTGCCAGCGGTTTTAGCTATGGCTACACCTTC. Its protein is CASGFSYGYTF.

The gene calls are TRBV9 and TRBJ1-1; D not certain. With 2 bases removed from V and 4 bases from J, the gap between germline ends came to 9 bases. CDR1 is SGDLS, CDR2 YYNGEE, per germline. The CDR3 covers 13 residues. The CDR3 region has the DNA TGTGCCAGCAGCGTTCTCCCCAGCACTGAAGCTTTCTTT. Translation: CASSVLPSTEAFF.

The chain is built from TRBV10-3 and TRBJ1-1, with TRBD1 as a possible D gene (5 bases). The CDR3 runs to 13 residues. Germline assignment: CDR1 ENHRY and CDR2 SYGVKD. Trimming cost V 0 bases and J 7 bases, with 9 bases left between them. This CDR3 is CAISESGGIEAFF. In DNA, the CDR3 is TGTGCCATCAGTGAGTCGGGGGGGATTGAAGCTTTCTTT.

The chain combines TRBV7-3 with TRBJ2-1; TRBD2 matches 10 bases. The trim removed 5 bases at V and 7 bases at J, leaving 5 bases unmatched. The CDR3 has 14 residues. Germline assignment: CDR1 SGHTA and CDR2 FQGTGA. In nucleotides, the CDR3 is TGTGCCAGCAGCCTGGGACTAGCGTGGAATGAGCAGTTCTTC. Its translation: CASSLGLAWNEQFF.

CDR3: CASRILAESKNEQFF. The DNA for the CDR3 is TGTGCCAGCAGAATACTAGCGGAGTCTAAGAATGAGCAGTTCTTC. The gene calls are TRBV27 and TRBJ2-1; 8 bases map to TRBD2. The CDR3 runs 15 residues. The V and J ends lost 6 bases and 7 bases, in that order; junction bases with no gene match: 11. Per the germline V gene, CDR1 is MNHEY and CDR2 is SMNVEV (reference sequence).

Here the CDR3 reads CASSYYPGGEAFF. CDR3 coding DNA: TGTGCCAGCAGTTATTACCCGGGGGGTGAAGCTTTCTTT. The chain joins TRBV6-5 to TRBJ1-1; perhaps TRBD1 as D (5 bases). Trimming took off 3 bases at V and 7 bases at J, with 12 bases between the two ends. The CDR3 spans 13 residues. CDR1 is MNHEY, CDR2 SVGAGI, per germline.

J is TRBJ2-3 and V is TRBV28, with a weak D call TRBD2 (6 bases). With 0 bases removed from V and 0 bases from J, the gap between germline ends came to 10 bases. Germline V CDR1 and CDR2: MDHEN, SYDVKM. The CDR3 covers 16 residues. The CDR3 loop reads CASSLWGTLSTDTQYF. The CDR3, as DNA: TGTGCCAGCAGTTTATGGGGGACTCTTAGCACAGATACGCAGTATTTT.